These T cell receptor beta chains were read from a single sample in a study of CD8 T cells in Susac syndrome. TCRdb recomputed calls from the immunoSEQ multiplex PCR reads with MiXCR, one row per CDR3 protein. The table shows 95,000 to 150,000 distinct CDR3 sequences, with over 90% occurring only once. The sample comprised CD4+ T cells from PBMCs. The receptors come from a human donor with Susac syndrome. CDR3s include the opening cysteine and the closing phenylalanine or tryptophan. The D gene is left open where the match is weak. Where a row states a size, it is once, few, many or the class of an expanded clone; other rows omit it.

j_gene	abundance	len	v_gene	d_gene	CDR3aa	CDR3nt
TRBJ1-2	NA	13	TRBV29-1	NA	CSGGDRGSYGYTF	TGCAGCGGGGGGGATAGGGGATCTTATGGCTACACCTTC
TRBJ2-5	once	11	TRBV20-1	NA	CSGILMETQYF	TGCAGTGGCATCTTAATGGAGACCCAGTACTTC
TRBJ1-5	NA	15	TRBV2	NA	CASSSYRNSNQPQHF	TGTGCCAGCAGTTCCTACAGGAATAGCAATCAGCCCCAGCATTTT
TRBJ2-7	once	15	TRBV5-1	NA	CASSSVASSLFEQYF	TGCGCCAGCAGCTCGGTGGCCAGCTCCCTATTCGAGCAGTACTTC
TRBJ2-1	NA	17	TRBV18	TRBD1	CASSPPNRGLLGGEQFF	TGTGCCAGCTCACCCCCGAACAGGGGGCTTCTGGGAGGTGAGCAGTTCTTC
TRBJ1-2	NA	12	TRBV20-1	NA	CSAHNTNYGYTF	TGCAGTGCTCACAATACTAACTATGGCTACACCTTC
TRBJ1-1	NA	12	TRBV29-1	NA	CSVVGRNTEAFF	TGCAGCGTGGTGGGCAGGAACACTGAAGCTTTCTTT
TRBJ1-1	NA	17	TRBV3-1	NA	CASSPERATRPDREAFF	TGTGCCAGCAGCCCAGAAAGGGCGACGAGGCCCGATCGAGAAGCTTTCTTT
TRBJ2-3	once	16	TRBV7-6	NA	CASSLVSGSPTDTQYF	TGTGCCAGCAGCTTAGTCTCGGGGAGTCCCACAGATACGCAGTATTTT
TRBJ1-1	NA	13	TRBV25-1	NA	CASSEGGRSEAFF	TGTGCCAGCAGTGAAGGGGGTAGGTCTGAAGCTTTCTTT
TRBJ1-2	NA	13	TRBV5-4	TRBD1	CASGGQGTYGYTF	TGTGCCAGCGGAGGACAGGGGACCTATGGCTACACCTTC
TRBJ2-7	NA	15	TRBV9	TRBD1	CASSRIGTGGVEQYF	TGTGCCAGCAGCAGAATCGGGACAGGGGGCGTCGAGCAGTACTTC
TRBJ1-4	NA	13	TRBV18	NA	CASSPGEGEKLFF	TGTGCCAGCTCACCCGGTGAGGGGGAAAAACTGTTTTTT
TRBJ1-2	NA	13	TRBV5-1	NA	CASSLTSNYGYTF	TGCGCCAGCAGCTTGACGTCTAACTATGGCTACACCTTC
TRBJ2-3	NA	12	TRBV2	NA	CASIAGRDTQYF	TGTGCCAGCATCGCAGGGCGAGATACGCAGTATTTT
TRBJ1-4	NA	13	TRBV5-4	NA	CASSLMGQRKLFF	TGTGCCAGCAGCTTGATGGGCCAGAGAAAACTGTTTTTT
TRBJ1-2	NA	12	TRBV9	TRBD1	CASSVTGVGYTF	TGTGCCAGCAGCGTGACAGGGGTGGGCTACACCTTC
TRBJ2-2	NA	16	TRBV3-1	TRBD2	CASSPRTGGSTGELFF	TGTGCCAGCAGCCCAAGGACGGGAGGGAGCACCGGGGAGCTGTTTTTT